The 18 T cell receptor beta chains below were found in one sample sequenced in a study of blood T cell repertoires in COVID-19. Sequencing used immunoSEQ multiplex PCR; TCRdb keeps in-frame clones, though not all of them. The data hold about 97,000 clones, with around 90% observed a single time. The sequenced material came from peripheral blood. These receptors all come from a woman in her fifties or sixties with COVID-19, enrolled during active disease.

The CDR3 bases are TGTGCCAGCTCACCCGGACAGGGTGGGGAGGGCACTGAAGCTTTCTTT. As protein: CASSPGQGGEGTEAFF. The rearrangement joins TRBV18 to TRBJ1-1; 8 nucleotides align to TRBD1. The CDR3 runs 16 residues. V dropped 3 bases and J dropped 4; count of bases not matched to a gene: 10. From germline, CDR1 is KGHSH and CDR2 LQKENI.

The rearrangement joins TRBV27 to TRBJ2-7; a possible D gene is TRBD1 (6 bases). This CDR3 is 14 amino acids long. The germline V and J ends were trimmed by 5 bases and 2 bases, with 13 bases remaining between them. The germline V gene has CDR1 MNHEY and CDR2 SMNVEV (reference sequence). The CDR3, as DNA: TGTGCCAGCAGTCTGACAGGCGGACCCTACGAGCAGTACTTC. Amino acid sequence: CASSLTGGPYEQYF.

CDR3 protein: CASSPLGQPNTEAFF. CDR3 nucleotide sequence: TGTGCCAGCTCACCACTGGGACAGCCGAACACTGAAGCTTTCTTT. The gene calls are TRBV18 and TRBJ1-1, with 7 bases aligning to TRBD1. The CDR3 runs 15 residues. V trimming: 1 base; J trimming: 1 base; junction bases outside the gene matches: 3. The germline V gene has CDR1 KGHSH and CDR2 LQKENI.

The gene calls are TRBV9 and TRBJ2-7; 9 bases fit TRBD2. The CDR3 sequence is 14 residues long. J was trimmed by 6 bases and V by 0 bases; bases with no gene match: 4. Per germline, CDR1 SGDLS and CDR2 YYNGEE. As DNA, the CDR3 is TGTGCCAGCAGCGTAGGCCTAGCGGGGACCGAGCAGTACTTC. It is translated as CASSVGLAGTEQYF.

The chain combines TRBV3-1 (or the pseudogene TRBV3-2) with TRBJ2-6; 7 bases agree with TRBD1. The CDR3 sequence is 17 residues long. Losses at the gene ends were 4 bases for V and 0 bases for J; bases not matched to a gene: 6. Germline V gene sequence: CDR1 LGHDT, CDR2 YNNKEL (reference sequence). The CDR3 bases are TGTGCCAGCAGCCTTGCACAGGGGTCCTCTGGGGCCAACGTCCTGACTTTC. It yields the protein CASSLAQGSSGANVLTF.

The rearrangement uses TRBV5-1 and TRBJ2-7, with 9 bases lining up with TRBD2. With V trimmed by 5 bases and J by 3 bases, 3 bases remained unmatched. The CDR3 is 13 residues long. Germline V gene sequence: CDR1 SGHRS, CDR2 YFSETQ. DNA of the CDR3: TGCGCCAGCAGACCTAGCGGGGACTACGAGCAGTACTTC. Protein product: CASRPSGDYEQYF. The complete variable domain, with remaining parts taken from reference TRBV5-1 and TRBJ2-7, reads KAGVTQTPRYLIKTRGQQVTLSCSPISGHRSVSWYQQTPGQGLQFLFEYFSETQRNKGNFPGRFSGRQFSNSRSEMNVSTLELGDSALYLCASRPSGDYEQYFGPGTRLTVT.

This clone occurred a few times. The chain couples TRBV5-1 to TRBJ2-7; 8 bases map to TRBD1. CDR1 SGHRS and CDR2 YFSETQ come from the germline V gene. The CDR3 has 14 amino acids. Losses at the gene ends were 4 bases for V and 4 bases for J; bases not matched to a gene: 7. The chain's CDR3 is CASSPGQGGYEQYF. The CDR3 region has the DNA TGCGCCAGCAGCCCCGGACAGGGTGGGTACGAGCAGTACTTC.

This sequence joins TRBV4-3 and TRBJ1-1; D is possibly TRBD1 (5 bases). The germline CDR1 and CDR2 sequences are LGHNA and YSLEER. CDR3 length equals 15 residues. The V end was cut by 1 base, the J end by 8 bases, with 17 bases between. CDR3 in amino acids: CASSQVPGAVLEAFF. The CDR3 DNA follows: TGCGCCAGCAGCCAAGTACCTGGGGCGGTCTTGGAAGCTTTCTTT.

The CDR3 nucleotides are TGTGCCAGCGCCAGCTCTGGAAACACCATATATTTT. Protein sequence: CASASSGNTIYF. The chain carries TRBV27 and TRBJ1-3; D unclear. V lost 8 bases to trimming and J lost 0 bases, with 5 bases between them. This CDR3 region has 12 residues. Germline CDR1 MNHEY, CDR2 SMNVEV (reference sequence).

The chain uses TRBV4-1 and TRBJ2-7, with 7 bases aligning to TRBD1. Germline V gene sequence: CDR1 MGHRA, CDR2 YSYEKL. V lost 0 bases and J lost 1; bases outside the gene matches: 6. This CDR3 has 16 residues. CDR3: CASSQDQGRGSYEQYF. CDR3 nucleotide sequence: TGCGCCAGCAGCCAAGATCAGGGCAGGGGGTCCTACGAGCAGTACTTC.

The gene calls are TRBV20-1 and TRBJ1-2; TRBD1 agrees at 8 bases. V lost 3 bases and J lost 4; bases outside the gene matches: 4. From germline, CDR1 is DFQATT and CDR2 SNEGSKA (reference sequence). The CDR3 is 13 residues long. The CDR3 DNA sequence: TGCAGTGCTAGTATAACAGGGGGCTATGGCTACACCTTC. This codes for CSASITGGYGYTF.

Only one count was recorded for this clone. J is TRBJ1-1 and V is TRBV30; possibly TRBD1 for D (6 bases). CDR1 GTSNPN and CDR2 SVGIG come from the germline V gene (reference sequence). The V gene lost 4 bases and the J gene lost 7 bases, with 19 bases spanning the gap. The length of the CDR3 is 14 residues. DNA of the CDR3: TGTGCCTGGATCCCACTTGGGGGCAGGGGTGAAGCTTTCTTT. Amino acid sequence: CAWIPLGGRGEAFF.

The gene calls are TRBV3-1 (or the pseudogene TRBV3-2) and TRBJ1-1; the D gene is possibly TRBD1 (6 bases). The CDR3 spans 14 residues. The germline V and J ends were trimmed by 4 bases and 4 bases, with 13 bases remaining between them. The germline gives CDR1 LGHDT, CDR2 YNNKEL (reference sequence). The CDR3 sequence is CASSRGVGGTEAFF. The CDR3 DNA reads TGTGCCAGCAGCCGAGGTGTAGGGGGCACTGAAGCTTTCTTT.

This clone was seen more than once but under ten times. The CDR3 region has the DNA TGTGCCAGCAGCCCGATGGGAGCGTACAATGAGCAGTTCTTC. Protein: CASSPMGAYNEQFF. The rearrangement links TRBV9 to TRBJ2-1; D is possibly TRBD2 (5 bases). The V gene lost 4 bases and the J gene lost 4 bases, with 12 bases spanning the gap. The germline V gene encodes CDR1 SGDLS and CDR2 YYNGEE. This CDR3 has 14 residues.

The chain is built from TRBV4-1 and TRBJ2-7; maybe TRBD1 (7 bases). Trimming removed 1 base at V and 3 bases at J, with 16 bases between. This CDR3 spans 16 amino acids. Per germline, CDR1 MGHRA and CDR2 YSYEKL. CDR3 sequence (DNA): TGCGCCAGCAGCCAAGGGGGCGGGACAGCTCTCTACGAGCAGTACTTC. Translation: CASSQGGGTALYEQYF.

CDR3 in amino acids: CASSDGQGENQPQHF. The CDR3 nucleotides read TGTGCCAGCAGTGATGGACAGGGGGAGAATCAGCCCCAGCATTTT. V is TRBV6-1 and J is TRBJ1-5, with 10 bases lining up with TRBD1. There are 15 residues in the CDR3. With V trimmed by 3 bases and J by 4 bases, 3 bases remained unmatched. The germline V gene encodes CDR1 MNHNS and CDR2 SASEGT.

The chain joins TRBV6-5 to TRBJ1-1; 9 positions match TRBD1. The V and J ends lost 6 bases and 3 bases, in that order; junction bases with no gene match: 5. Germline CDR1 MNHEY, CDR2 SVGAGI. This CDR3 spans 14 amino acids. The CDR3 here is CASRGQGLDTEAFF. CDR3 sequence (DNA): TGTGCCAGCAGGGGACAGGGTTTAGACACTGAAGCTTTCTTT.

The chain links TRBV5-1 to TRBJ1-5, with TRBD1 identical over 8 bases. Germline CDR1 SGHRS, CDR2 YFSETQ. The CDR3 spans 16 residues. V lost 3 bases, J lost 10 bases, and 15 bases stayed unmatched. CDR3 bases: TGCGCCAGCAGCTCTCTTGGACAGGGTGGTCTTATACCCCAGCATTTT. Its translation is CASSSLGQGGLIPQHF.